Listed below are T cell receptor beta chains from one sample, sequenced in a study of blood T cell repertoires in COVID-19. Using immunoSEQ multiplex PCR, the repertoire was profiled, and TCRdb retains in-frame clones only, with some absent. The sample shows 100,000 or so clones, 75% to 95% of them seen only once. The sequenced sample was peripheral blood. The source of these receptors is a human donor with active COVID-19. The donor label of this sample is uncertain. Each CDR3 is given with its conserved first and last residue. D genes are given only for firm matches. Size tells how often a clone was seen (once, few, many) or the class of an expanded clone, and some rows leave it out.

clone size: .; V gene: TRBV27; J gene: TRBJ1-4; D gene: .; CDR3 DNA: TGTGCCAGCAGCCGAGGAGAGAAACTGTTTTTT; CDR3 protein: CASSRGEKLFF
clone size: .; V gene: TRBV6-2/TRBV6-3; J gene: TRBJ2-2; D gene: TRBD2; CDR3 DNA: TGTGCCAGCAGTTACGGAGCCAGCGGGGGCGGGGAGCTGTTTTTT; CDR3 protein: CASSYGASGGGELFF
clone size: once; V gene: TRBV6-1; J gene: TRBJ1-1; D gene: TRBD1; CDR3 DNA: TGTGCCAGCAGTGAAGGCAGGGGGAAGACTGAAGCTTTCTTT; CDR3 protein: CASSEGRGKTEAFF
clone size: .; V gene: TRBV3-1/TRBV3-2; J gene: TRBJ1-4; D gene: .; CDR3 DNA: TGTGCCAGCAGCCACACTAGGGGGGGCTTACGGACTAATGAAAAACTGTTTTTT; CDR3 protein: CASSHTRGGLRTNEKLFF
clone size: few; V gene: TRBV6-5; J gene: TRBJ2-5; D gene: .; CDR3 DNA: TGTGCCAGCAGCTCTTCCTACCGGGGAGACGCCCAGTACTTC; CDR3 protein: CASSSSYRGDAQYF
clone size: .; V gene: TRBV7-2; J gene: TRBJ1-2; D gene: TRBD1; CDR3 DNA: TGTGCCAGCAGCCAGACAGGGGGACTCGGCTACACCTTC; CDR3 protein: CASSQTGGLGYTF
clone size: .; V gene: TRBV6-2/TRBV6-3; J gene: TRBJ2-5; D gene: TRBD2; CDR3 DNA: TGTGCCAGCAGTTCCCTCTTACTACTTAGCGGGGGGCCCGGGGGGGCCCAGTACTTC; CDR3 protein: CASSSLLLLSGGPGGAQYF
clone size: .; V gene: TRBV27; J gene: TRBJ1-2; D gene: TRBD1; CDR3 DNA: TGTGCCAGCAGTTTAAACGAAGGGACAGGGTGGCTTTCTAACTATGGCTACACCTTC; CDR3 protein: CASSLNEGTGWLSNYGYTF
clone size: .; V gene: TRBV5-4; J gene: TRBJ2-1; D gene: .; CDR3 DNA: TGTGCCAGCAGCTTGTCCCAGTACAATGAGCAGTTCTTC; CDR3 protein: CASSLSQYNEQFF
clone size: .; V gene: TRBV2; J gene: TRBJ2-3; D gene: .; CDR3 DNA: TGTGCCAGCACTGCCGGTCGGACTCTCCCGGGCACGCAGTATTTT; CDR3 protein: CASTAGRTLPGTQYF
clone size: .; V gene: TRBV11-3; J gene: TRBJ2-1; D gene: .; CDR3 DNA: TGTGCCAGCAGCATAACAGCAAGCTCCTACAATGAGCAGTTCTTC; CDR3 protein: CASSITASSYNEQFF
clone size: once; V gene: TRBV29-1; J gene: TRBJ2-1; D gene: .; CDR3 DNA: TGCAGCTCCTCCGGGGGTGGCTCTTCGTACAATGAGCAGTTCTTC; CDR3 protein: CSSSGGGSSYNEQFF
clone size: few; V gene: TRBV11-2; J gene: TRBJ1-6; D gene: TRBD1; CDR3 DNA: TGTGCCAGCAGCTTACCGCACACAGGGGATTGGAATTCACCCCTCCACTTT; CDR3 protein: CASSLPHTGDWNSPLHF
clone size: .; V gene: TRBV4-1; J gene: TRBJ2-2; D gene: .; CDR3 DNA: TGCGCCAGCAGCCAAGATCTTTCCCCCGCGGTATCGGCCGGGGAGCTGTTTTTT; CDR3 protein: CASSQDLSPAVSAGELFF
clone size: .; V gene: TRBV28; J gene: TRBJ2-2; D gene: .; CDR3 DNA: TGTGCCAGCAGCCCCTCCCCCAGGGGGAACACCGGGGAGCTGTTTTTT; CDR3 protein: CASSPSPRGNTGELFF
clone size: .; V gene: TRBV5-1; J gene: TRBJ2-3; D gene: TRBD1; CDR3 DNA: TGCGCCAGCAGCACCTGGACAGGGGGCCTAGTAAGGGATACGCAGTATTTT; CDR3 protein: CASSTWTGGLVRDTQYF
clone size: .; V gene: TRBV2; J gene: TRBJ2-1; D gene: .; CDR3 DNA: TGTGCCAGCACTTACCTAGTTGTCGATGAGCAGTTCTTC; CDR3 protein: CASTYLVVDEQFF
clone size: .; V gene: TRBV11-3; J gene: TRBJ2-3; D gene: .; CDR3 DNA: TGTGCCAGCAGCTCGGTCCGTGGAGATACGCAGTATTTT; CDR3 protein: CASSSVRGDTQYF
clone size: .; V gene: TRBV24-1; J gene: TRBJ1-5; D gene: TRBD1; CDR3 DNA: TGTGCCACCAGTGATCCAAAGGAACAGGGGGGTAATCAGCCCCAGCATTTT; CDR3 protein: CATSDPKEQGGNQPQHF
clone size: .; V gene: TRBV7-2; J gene: TRBJ2-1; D gene: TRBD1; CDR3 DNA: TGTGCCAGCAGCTTAATGGGACAGGGGGGCAATGAGCAGTTCTTC; CDR3 protein: CASSLMGQGGNEQFF
clone size: .; V gene: TRBV5-1; J gene: TRBJ2-5; D gene: .; CDR3 DNA: TGCGCCAGCAGCTTCGCCGGGGTCGGAGAGACCCAGTACTTC; CDR3 protein: CASSFAGVGETQYF
clone size: .; V gene: TRBV2; J gene: TRBJ2-1; D gene: TRBD2; CDR3 DNA: TGTGCCAGCAGGACAGCGGGAAATGAGCAGTTCTTC; CDR3 protein: CASRTAGNEQFF
clone size: .; V gene: TRBV27; J gene: TRBJ2-2; D gene: TRBD1; CDR3 DNA: TGTGCCAGCAGACTCCGAGACCCTTGGGGACAGGGGTCGTACACCGGGGAGCTGTTTTTT; CDR3 protein: CASRLRDPWGQGSYTGELFF
clone size: few; V gene: TRBV7-9; J gene: TRBJ2-6; D gene: .; CDR3 DNA: TGTGCCAGCATGAGAAGCTCTGGGGCCAACGTCCTGACTTTC; CDR3 protein: CASMRSSGANVLTF
clone size: once; V gene: TRBV7-9; J gene: TRBJ1-4; D gene: .; CDR3 DNA: TGTGCCAGCAGCTTAGGAAATTACGCGGACAAGCATGAAAAACTGTTTTTT; CDR3 protein: CASSLGNYADKHEKLFF
clone size: .; V gene: TRBV27; J gene: TRBJ1-2; D gene: .; CDR3 DNA: TGTGCCAGCAACGCAGAGGCCGACTATGGCTACACCTTC; CDR3 protein: CASNAEADYGYTF